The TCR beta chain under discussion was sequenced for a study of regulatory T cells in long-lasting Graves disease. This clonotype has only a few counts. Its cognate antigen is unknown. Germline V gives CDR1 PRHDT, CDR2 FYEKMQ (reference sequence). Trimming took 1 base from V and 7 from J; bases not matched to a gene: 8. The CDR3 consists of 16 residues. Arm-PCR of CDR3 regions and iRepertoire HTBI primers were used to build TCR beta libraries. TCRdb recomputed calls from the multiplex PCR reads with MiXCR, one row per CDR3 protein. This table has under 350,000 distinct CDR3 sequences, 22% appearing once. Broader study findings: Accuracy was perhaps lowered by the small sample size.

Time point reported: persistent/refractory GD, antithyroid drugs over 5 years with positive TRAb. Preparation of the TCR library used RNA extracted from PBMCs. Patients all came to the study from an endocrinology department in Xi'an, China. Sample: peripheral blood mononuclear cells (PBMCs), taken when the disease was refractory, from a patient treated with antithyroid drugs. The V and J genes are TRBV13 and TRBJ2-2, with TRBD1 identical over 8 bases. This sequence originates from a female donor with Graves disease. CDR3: CASSLAPRGRNGELFF. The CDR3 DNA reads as TGTGCCAGCAGCTTAGCCCCCAGGGGGCGCAACGGGGAGCTGTTTTTT.